A selection of T cell receptor beta chains follows, all from one sample in a study of CD8+CD57+ T cells in acquired aplastic anemia. MiXCR, run by TCRdb on the reads, gives a single entry per CDR3 protein. The table includes 200,000 to 250,000 distinct CDR3 sequences, roughly 50% detected once. Source material: sorted CD4+, CD8+, or CD8+CD57+ T cells (not recorded which) from PBMCs. The origin of the receptors is a human donor with aplastic anemia. The CDR3 runs from the conserved cysteine through the conserved F or W. The D gene is left open where the match is weak. Clone size is given for some rows only: seen once, a few or many times, or a class if the clone is expanded.

size	D	V	J	DNA	CDR3
NA	TRBD1	TRBV19	TRBJ1-5	TGTGCCAGTAGTCAACAGGGGTTTCAGCCCCAGCATTTT	CASSQQGFQPQHF
NA	NA	TRBV7-2	TRBJ1-6	TGTGCCAGCAGCGCCGTTAGAGGTGGTAATTCACCCCTCCACTTT	CASSAVRGGNSPLHF
many	NA	TRBV5-1	TRBJ2-5	TGCGCCAGCAGCTTAGAGTACTCGGGACCGGGGTACGAGACCCAGTACTTC	CASSLEYSGPGYETQYF
many	NA	TRBV20-1	TRBJ1-1	TGCAGTGCTAGAGATTCAGGCTCGACTTTCTTT	CSARDSGSTFF
NA	NA	TRBV10-3	TRBJ1-6	TGTGCCATCAGTGAGTTGGGGCAGCATAATTCACCCCTCCACTTT	CAISELGQHNSPLHF
few	TRBD1	TRBV12-3/TRBV12-4	TRBJ1-4	TGTGCCAGCAGTTTTTATAGGGGGCAAGGTGAAAAACTGTTTTTT	CASSFYRGQGEKLFF
few	NA	TRBV27	TRBJ2-5	TGTGCCAGCAGTTTATCACGACAAGAGACCCAGTACTTC	CASSLSRQETQYF
many	TRBD1	TRBV2	TRBJ1-6	TGTGCCAGCCGGGGACAGGGATTCTCACCCCTCCACTTT	CASRGQGFSPLHF
few	NA	TRBV2	TRBJ1-6	TGTGCCAGCAGTGTGGTTCGGGACGCCCTCCACTTT	CASSVVRDALHF
NA	TRBD2	TRBV9	TRBJ2-5	TGTGCCAGCAGCGTAGATAGCGGGGGGGCTGAGACCCAGTACTTC	CASSVDSGGAETQYF
NA	TRBD1	TRBV9	TRBJ1-1	TGTGCCAGCAGCGTAGACAGGGGGACGAGTGAAGCTTTCTTT	CASSVDRGTSEAFF
NA	TRBD2	TRBV20-1	TRBJ2-7	TGCAGTGCTCTTAATAGGCGGACTAGCGGGAGTTACGAGCAGTACTTC	CSALNRRTSGSYEQYF
NA	TRBD1	TRBV5-1	TRBJ2-5	TGCGCCAGCAGCTTTTCAGACAGGGAAGGGACCCAGTACTTC	CASSFSDREGTQYF
many	TRBD1	TRBV6-1	TRBJ1-4	TGTGCCAGCAGTGGGTCACAGGGGGCGAGTGAAAAACTGTTTTTT	CASSGSQGASEKLFF
NA	TRBD2	TRBV7-3	TRBJ2-3	TGTGCCAGCAGACAGAGCGGGGGGGCCACTAGTACGCAGTATTTT	CASRQSGGATSTQYF
NA	NA	TRBV10-3	TRBJ2-7	TGTGCCATCAGTGCCAACGGGGGTAAGAGCTCCTACGAGCAGTACTTC	CAISANGGKSSYEQYF
many	NA	TRBV7-8	TRBJ2-5	TGTGCCAGCAGTTCCCTAGGGGGGGAGACCCAGTACTTC	CASSSLGGETQYF
once	TRBD1	TRBV7-9	TRBJ1-4	TGTGCCAGCAGCACGACAGGGTCGGAAAAACTGTTTTTT	CASSTTGSEKLFF
many	TRBD1	TRBV4-1	TRBJ1-6	TGCGCCAGCAGCCACAAACAGGGGTTGGATAATTCACCCCTCCACTTT	CASSHKQGLDNSPLHF
NA	TRBD1	TRBV20-1	TRBJ1-6	TGCAGTGCTAGTAAGACAGGGCGTTCACCCCTCCACTTT	CSASKTGRSPLHF
many	TRBD2	TRBV20-1	TRBJ2-1	TGCAGTGCTATTCCGACTAGCAGCTCCTACAATGAGCAGTTCTTC	CSAIPTSSSYNEQFF
NA	TRBD1	TRBV9	TRBJ1-5	TGTGCCAGCAGCGTAGGGGGACAGGGCACCCACGAGCATTTT	CASSVGGQGTHEHF
NA	TRBD1	TRBV5-1	TRBJ1-1	TGCGCCAGCAGCACTCAGGGGGCCACTGAAGCTTTCTTT	CASSTQGATEAFF